This TCR beta chain originates from a study of cytomegalovirus exposure and HLA in healthy donors. The PCR was carried out with 60 Vbeta primers and 13 Jbeta primers. Sequenced by immunoSEQ multiplex PCR; TCRdb stores in-frame clones only, minus some. Among approximately 140,000 clones listed, more than 75% were seen once. CDR1 and CDR2 (germline): MNHNS, SASEGT. The ends lost 6 bases at V and 5 bases at J; junction bases unmatched: 9. The CDR3 is 14 residues long. The V call is TRBV6-1, the J call TRBJ2-5; 7 bases map to TRBD1. The sample consisted of PBMCs. The receptor comes from a human donor in good health. Here the CDR3 DNA reads TGTGCCAGCAGCGTCGACAGGGTATGGGAGACCCAGTACTTC. It specifies CASSVDRVWETQYF.